This T cell receptor (beta chain) was found in a study of T cell changes during pregnancy in multiple sclerosis. The protocol was immunoSEQ multiplex PCR, while the TCRdb copy is restricted to in-frame clones and leaves out a portion. The sample shows 120,000 or so clones, roughly 92% of them seen only once. This clone was counted between two and nine times. The CDR3 sequence is 13 residues long. The V and J ends lost 8 bases and 4 bases, in that order; junction bases with no gene match: 7. Germline CDR1 and CDR2: MNHNS and SASEGT. The sequence was obtained from a female donor with multiple sclerosis, enrolled in a pregnancy study. This chain uses TRBV6-1 with TRBJ1-2; 7 bases agree with TRBD1. The specimen was peripheral blood, collected before pregnancy. The CDR3 coding sequence is TGTGCCAGCGACCCGGGACAGATCTATGGCTACACCTTC. It specifies CASDPGQIYGYTF.